A single sample gave rise to the 23 T cell receptor beta chains below, sequenced in a study of low-dose radiotherapy and immunotherapy resistance in tumors. TRAV- and TRBV-specific primers primed first-strand cDNA, covering alpha and beta chains. With a constant-region primer and a V-primer adapter, TCRs were subjected to roughly 20 PCR cycles of amplification. TCRdb re-called the reads with MiXCR, one entry per CDR3 protein. This table holds approximately 90,000 distinct CDR3 sequences, 8% to 10% found once. The time point: before trial treatment. Sequenced here: PBMCs, sampled before treatment. The source is a male donor with prostate cancer.

V and J are TRBV2 and TRBJ2-2; D is uncertain. This CDR3 spans 14 amino acids. Germline V gene data show CDR1 as SNHLY and CDR2 as FYNNEI. V lost 0 bases and J 6 bases, leaving 8 bases between the germline ends. CDR3 amino acids: CASSEAWGSGELFF. CDR3 nucleotide sequence: TGTGCCAGCAGTGAAGCTTGGGGATCCGGGGAGCTGTTTTTT.

This clonotype was recorded many times. The genes are TRBV12-3 or TRBV12-4 and TRBJ2-1; D possibly corresponds to TRBD2 (5 bases). The CDR3 covers 14 residues. Trimming shortened V by 5 bases and J by 5 bases, and 13 bases separated the two germline ends. CDR3 region: CASSKTDWNNEQFF. The CDR3 region has the DNA TGTGCCAGCAGTAAAACGGACTGGAACAATGAGCAGTTCTTC.

This clonotype was detected many times. V and J are TRBV20-1 and TRBJ2-7; D is perhaps TRBD2 (6 bases). CDR3 length: 13 amino acids. Per the germline V gene, CDR1 is DFQATT and CDR2 is SNEGSKA (reference sequence). The V and J ends lost 6 bases and 2 bases respectively, with 14 bases between them. The CDR3 sequence: CSADRGTAYEQYF. DNA for the CDR3: TGCAGTGCAGACCGCGGGACTGCCTACGAGCAGTACTTC.

This clonotype was seen ten or more times. The chain couples TRBV5-1 to TRBJ2-7; 8 bases agree with TRBD2. Per the germline V gene, CDR1 is SGHRS and CDR2 is YFSETQ. This CDR3 region has 15 residues. V dropped 5 bases and J dropped 0; count of bases not matched to a gene: 7. The CDR3 region has the DNA TGCGCCAGCAGTTCGAGCGGGGGCGTCTCCTACGAGCAGTACTTC. Amino acid sequence: CASSSSGGVSYEQYF.

This clonotype was observed at least ten times. The chain has TRBV14 and TRBJ2-2; D is unresolved. CDR3 size: 15 residues. The ends were cut back, 5 bases at V and 7 bases at J, with 17 bases in the middle. From germline, CDR1 is SGHDN and CDR2 FVKESK. The CDR3 protein is CASSERVGTGGELFF. The CDR3 DNA follows: TGTGCCAGCAGCGAAAGAGTAGGAACTGGCGGGGAGCTGTTTTTT.

This clonotype was detected many times. This sequence joins TRBV20-1 and TRBJ2-7; TRBD2 aligns across 9 bases. The CDR3 totals 13 residues. CDR1 and CDR2 (germline): DFQATT, SNEGSKA (reference sequence). After removal of 5 bases from V and 6 bases from J, the junction contained 8 bases not matched to a gene. The CDR3 sequence is CSAPLAGTREQYF. CDR3 sequence (DNA): TGCAGTGCTCCCCTAGCGGGGACTCGCGAGCAGTACTTC.

This clonotype has a count of ten or more. This chain joins TRBV4-3 and TRBJ1-6; weak D call: TRBD1 (5 bases). The CDR3 is made up of 16 amino acids. Germline CDR1 and CDR2: LGHNA and YSLEER. The germline V and J ends were trimmed by 1 base and 4 bases, with 11 bases remaining between them. In DNA form, the CDR3 reads TGCGCCAGCAGCCAAGGGGACGGACAATATAATTCACCCCTCCACTTT. This gives the protein CASSQGDGQYNSPLHF.

The table lists this clonotype with many counts. V usage is TRBV13 and J usage is TRBJ2-3, with a tentative D call TRBD1 (6 bases). The CDR3 contains 15 residues. Trimming pared 5 bases from V and 3 bases from J, leaving 15 bases between. CDR1 and CDR2 from the germline V gene are PRHDT and FYEKMQ (reference sequence). The CDR3 sequence: CASSHSQGPTDTQYF. For the CDR3, the DNA is TGTGCCAGCAGCCACTCACAGGGCCCTACAGATACGCAGTATTTT.

This clonotype was seen many times. The chain uses TRBV19 and TRBJ2-5; 8 bases fit TRBD1. The CDR3 loop spans 15 amino acids. Germline V gene sequence: CDR1 LNHDA, CDR2 SQIVND (reference sequence). V lost 8 bases, J lost 5 bases, and 13 bases stayed unmatched. The CDR3 loop reads CASSPRDRSGETQYF. CDR3 nucleotides: TGTGCCAGTTCCCCCCGGGACAGGTCAGGGGAGACCCAGTACTTC.

At least ten counts were recorded for this clonotype. The chain is built from TRBV7-2 and TRBJ1-4, with D maybe TRBD1 (6 bases). The CDR3 has 15 residues. Germline V gene data show CDR1 as SGHTA and CDR2 as FQGNSA. The germline V and J ends were trimmed by 1 base and 5 bases, with 11 bases remaining between them. The CDR3 loop is CASSLVGGQNEKLFF. CDR3 bases: TGTGCCAGCAGCTTAGTGGGGGGGCAGAATGAAAAACTGTTTTTT.

To note about this clonotype: Here the CDR3 omits its conserved ending phenylalanine or tryptophan, so a read error is the likely source. The rearrangement links TRBV6-6 to TRBJ2-7; no clear D. Germline-derived CDR1 and CDR2 are MNHNY and SVGAGI (reference sequence). V gave up 6 bases and J gave up 1 base, with 10 bases separating them. The length of the CDR3 is 13 residues. CDR3 sequence reads: CASSGRVSYEQYL. CDR3 nucleotide sequence: TGTGCCAGCAGCGGACGGGTTTCCTACGAGCAGTACCTC.

This clonotype was seen at least ten times. The chain joins TRBV6-1 to TRBJ2-1; 10 bases line up with TRBD1. The length of the CDR3 is 19 residues. Trimming cost V 5 bases and J 7 bases; bases outside gene matches: 20. The germline V gene has CDR1 MNHNS and CDR2 SASEGT. Here the CDR3 reads CASSYSGTGAPGRGNEQFF. The CDR3 DNA is TGTGCCAGCAGTTACTCAGGGACAGGGGCGCCAGGTAGAGGTAATGAGCAGTTCTTC.

Many counts were recorded for this clonotype. V usage is TRBV2 and J usage is TRBJ1-4; perhaps TRBD1 as D (6 bases). The ends were cut back, 6 bases at V and 7 bases at J, with 15 bases in the middle. The V gene's germline CDR1 is SNHLY and CDR2 FYNNEI. CDR3 length: 14 residues. DNA for the CDR3: TGTGCCAGCAGGCGGTCTCAAGGGGGTGAAAAACTGTTTTTT. Its protein product is CASRRSQGGEKLFF.

There are many counts of this clonotype. The chain employs TRBV28 and TRBJ2-1; D perhaps matches TRBD2 (6 bases). V lost 7 bases and J 4 bases, leaving 11 bases between the germline ends. This CDR3 region has 13 residues. Germline V gene lookup returns CDR1 MDHEN and CDR2 SYDVKM. The CDR3, as DNA: TGTGCCAGCATCCCGGACTATTACAATGAGCAGTTCTTC. It is translated as CASIPDYYNEQFF. Combining the CDR3 with reference TRBV28 and TRBJ2-1 gives the whole variable domain DVKVTQSSRYLVKRTGEKVFLECVQDMDHENMFWYRQDPGLGLRLIYFSYDVKMKEKGDIPEGYSVSREKKERFSLILESASTNQTSMYLCASIPDYYNEQFFGPGTRLTVL.

This clonotype was found many times. The V and J genes are TRBV28 and TRBJ2-7; 9 nucleotides line up with TRBD1. Unmatched junction bases numbered 4, after V lost 3 bases and J lost 4 bases. This CDR3 comprises 14 residues. Germline loops: CDR1 MDHEN, CDR2 SYDVKM. The CDR3 DNA follows: TGTGCCAGCAGTTTGCAACAGGGGGCGTACGAGCAGTACTTC. This translates into CASSLQQGAYEQYF.

In its sample, this clonotype was seen many times. This sequence joins TRBV5-4 and TRBJ2-7; TRBD2 agrees at 12 bases. The CDR3 sequence is 14 residues long. V shed 4 bases and J 3 bases; nucleotides not matched to a gene: 2. CDR1 is SGHNT, CDR2 YYREEE, per germline (reference sequence). The CDR3 reads CASSTSGGHYEQYF. CDR3 bases: TGTGCCAGCAGCACTAGCGGGGGGCACTACGAGCAGTACTTC.

Many counts were recorded for this clonotype. The V gene is TRBV20-1, the J gene TRBJ1-1; D unresolved. The V end was cut by 1 base, the J end by 0 bases, with 12 bases between. The CDR3 runs 15 residues. Germline V gives CDR1 DFQATT, CDR2 SNEGSKA (reference sequence). Written as DNA, the CDR3 is TGCAGTGCTAGAGGGGCCGGTGTATTGAACACTGAAGCTTTCTTT. Amino acids: CSARGAGVLNTEAFF.

This clonotype was seen many times. The V gene is TRBV12-3 or TRBV12-4, the J gene TRBJ2-2, with 9 bases fitting TRBD2. The CDR3 is 17 amino acids. V was clipped by 3 bases and J by 6 bases; unmatched bases: 11. Written as DNA, the CDR3 is TGTGCCAGCAGTTTGCGAGCTAGCGGGATAGCTGCCGGGGAGCTGTTTTTT. Amino acids: CASSLRASGIAAGELFF.

This clonotype was counted at least ten times. The V and J genes are TRBV14 and TRBJ2-3, with 14 bases matching TRBD2. Germline values: CDR1 SGHDN, CDR2 FVKESK. Trimming took 4 bases from V and 2 from J; bases not matched to a gene: 14. The length of the CDR3 is 20 residues. The CDR3 sequence: CASSRGRNTGLAGVTDTQYF. The CDR3 bases are TGTGCCAGCAGCCGGGGACGAAACACGGGACTAGCGGGAGTCACAGATACGCAGTATTTT. Full variable domain (outside the CDR3, taken from reference TRBV14 and TRBJ2-3): EAGVTQFPSHSVIEKGQTVTLRCDPISGHDNLYWYRRVMGKEIKFLLHFVKESKQDESGMPNNRFLAERTGGTYSTLKVQPAELEDSGVYFCASSRGRNTGLAGVTDTQYFGPGTRLTVL.

This clonotype was detected many times. The rearrangement joins TRBV9 to TRBJ2-7, with 7 nucleotides matching TRBD2. CDR3 size: 17 residues. The V and J ends lost 0 bases and 9 bases, in that order; junction bases with no gene match: 18. Looked up from germline, CDR1 is SGDLS and CDR2 is YYNGEE. The CDR3 coding sequence is TGTGCCAGCAGCGTAGGGTCCTCGGTGGGTTCTCCGGGAGGGCAGTACTTC. Translated, it gives CASSVGSSVGSPGGQYF.

V and J are TRBV18 and TRBJ2-3; 13 nucleotides align to TRBD2. J lost 10 bases, V lost 1 base, and 8 bases had no gene match. Germline CDR1 and CDR2: KGHSH and LQKENI. The length of the CDR3 is 16 residues. CDR3 nucleotide sequence: TGTGCCAGCTCACCACTCGGACTAGCGGGGGAGGTCCCGCAGTATTTT. It specifies CASSPLGLAGEVPQYF.

V is TRBV5-5 and J is TRBJ2-1; possible D gene TRBD1, 5 bases. CDR1 and CDR2 from the germline V gene are SGHKS and YYEKEE (reference sequence). The V gene lost 0 bases and the J gene lost 2 bases, with 9 bases spanning the gap. This CDR3 is 15 amino acids long. This CDR3 reads CASSLDQGTYNEQFF. In nucleotides, the CDR3 is TGTGCCAGCAGCTTGGACCAGGGTACCTACAATGAGCAGTTCTTC.

This clonotype was observed many times. The chain recombines TRBV9 with TRBJ2-1; unclear D gene. This CDR3 contains 13 residues. The germline V gene encodes CDR1 SGDLS and CDR2 YYNGEE. The V end was cut by 5 bases, the J end by 9 bases, with 15 bases between. CDR3 nucleotides: TGTGCCAGCAGTACCTATCCAACGATTGAGCAGTTCTTC. It codes for CASSTYPTIEQFF.